This TCR beta chain originates from a study of monozygotic twins with inflammatory bowel disease. Following a re-call of the 5' RACE reads, TCRdb has one entry per CDR3 protein and lacks DNA. This sample contains approximately 400,000 distinct CDR3 sequences. The germline V gene has CDR1 SGHTA and CDR2 FQGNSA. This CDR3 is built from 15 residues. The receptor was isolated from a human donor with ulcerative colitis or Crohn's disease, or a healthy co-twin of an affected twin (not recorded which). The sequencing sample was made of blood. V gene TRBV7-2 combines with J gene TRBJ2-1; with no DNA, the TCRdb D assignment of TRBD1 cannot be verified. CDR3 residues: CASSLGRGGYNEQFF. The full variable domain, completed using reference TRBV7-2 and TRBJ2-1, is GAGVSQSPSNKVTEKGKDVELRCDPISGHTALYWYRQSLGQGLEFLIYFQGNSAPDKSGLPSDRFSAERTGGSVSTLTIQRTQQEDSAVYLCASSLGRGGYNEQFFGPGTRLTVL.